These 20 T cell receptor beta chains were sequenced from one sample in a study of T cell clusters in autoimmune cytopenias. Each sample's input was roughly 250 ng genomic DNA, approximately 37,500 genome equivalents. TRB rearrangements were amplified by touch-down multiplex PCR with mixed TRB-A/B primers. TCRdb reworked the multiplex PCR reads into one entry per CDR3 protein, no DNA. In total, the table holds roughly 8,300 distinct CDR3 sequences. The source material was peripheral blood. The receptors were sampled from a human donor with an autoimmune cytopenia or autoimmune hepatitis (not recorded which).

V is TRBV7-9 and J is TRBJ1-1; the TRBD1 assignment by TCRdb is unverifiable without DNA. The V gene's germline CDR1 is SEHNR and CDR2 FQNEAQ (reference sequence). This CDR3 comprises 15 residues. The CDR3: CASRATGQGNTEAFF.

This clonotype is classed as medium-sized by frequency. The chain joins TRBV12-3 or TRBV12-4 to TRBJ2-2. The CDR3 extends over 13 amino acids. The CDR3 is CASSAQVPGELFF.

The chain couples TRBV11-2 to TRBJ2-3; the D gene TCRdb calls, TRBD2, cannot be checked with no DNA. The CDR3 runs 16 residues. Germline assignment: CDR1 SGHAT and CDR2 FQNNGV. The CDR3 sequence: CASSPVVGPNRITQYF.

In terms of frequency, this clonotype is medium-sized. The V call is TRBV11-1, the J call TRBJ2-7. CDR3 length: 11 residues. The germline CDR1 and CDR2 sequences are SGHAT and FQDESV (reference sequence). The CDR3 sequence: CASSLFYEQYF. The entire variable domain, with the rest obtained from reference TRBV11-1 and TRBJ2-7, is as follows: EAEVAQSPRYKITEKSQAVAFWCDPISGHATLYWYRQILGQGPELLVQFQDESVVDDSQLPKDRFSAERLKGVDSTLKIQPAELGDSAMYLCASSLFYEQYFGPGTRLTVT.

By frequency, this clonotype is medium-sized (0.01 to 0.1%). The chain joins TRBV27 to TRBJ2-2; TCRdb lists TRBD2, though no DNA is available to test this call. Germline V gene data show CDR1 as MNHEY and CDR2 as SMNVEV (reference sequence). The CDR3 is 15 residues long. Here the CDR3 reads CATLNLGGGSGELFF.

This rearrangement joins TRBV5-5 to TRBJ2-3; TCRdb proposes TRBD1, but this gene call is untestable without DNA. The germline CDR1 and CDR2 sequences are SGHKS and YYEKEE (reference sequence). CDR3 length: 17 amino acids. This CDR3 reads CASIVRQGLMSTDTQYF. Based on the CDR3 plus reference TRBV5-5 and TRBJ2-3, the full variable domain is DAGVTQSPTHLIKTRGQQVTLRCSPISGHKSVSWYQQVLGQGPQFIFQYYEKEERGRGNFPDRFSARQFPNYSSELNVNALLLGDSALYLCASIVRQGLMSTDTQYFGPGTRLTVL.

V gene TRBV15 combines with J gene TRBJ2-2; TCRdb's D call of TRBD1 is untestable without DNA. Germline V gene data show CDR1 as LNHNV and CDR2 as YYDKDF (reference sequence). The CDR3 runs 17 residues. The CDR3: CATSRSLTVTNTGELFF.

Measured by frequency, this clonotype is medium-sized (0.01 to 0.1%). This rearrangement joins TRBV6-5 to TRBJ2-1; TCRdb designates TRBD2, a call that cannot be tested without DNA. CDR1 and CDR2 (germline): MNHEY, SVGAGI. The CDR3 has 17 residues. CDR3 sequence reads: CASSYLGLAGVYNEQFF.

This clonotype registers medium-sized (0.01 to 0.1%) by frequency. CDR3 sequence reads: CASSRGPGNTIYF. V and J are TRBV19 and TRBJ1-3; the D gene TCRdb calls, TRBD1, cannot be checked with no DNA. Per the germline V gene, CDR1 is LNHDA and CDR2 is SQIVND (reference sequence). This CDR3 region has 13 residues.

This rearrangement joins TRBV5-1 to TRBJ1-1; without DNA, the TCRdb call of TRBD1 cannot be checked. Germline assignment: CDR1 SGHRS and CDR2 YFSETQ. The CDR3 spans 13 residues. The CDR3 here is CATSPGAHTEAFF.

The chain recombines TRBV6-2 or TRBV6-3 with TRBJ2-1; TCRdb lists TRBD2, though no DNA is available to test this call. The CDR3 loop spans 17 amino acids. Germline CDR1 is MNHEY and CDR2 is SVGEGT. The CDR3 protein is CASSARTSGGGGNEQFF.

According to its frequency, this clonotype is medium-sized (0.01 to 0.1%). This chain links TRBV10-3 with TRBJ1-6; TCRdb returns TRBD1, unconfirmable since there is no DNA. The CDR3 runs 12 residues. The germline V gene encodes CDR1 ENHRY and CDR2 SYGVKD. CDR3 protein: CAKGVSNSPLHF.

V and J are TRBV18 and TRBJ1-3. The CDR3 totals 14 residues. Germline loops: CDR1 KGHSH, CDR2 LQKENI. CDR3 residues: CASSQPGGGNTIYF. Looking up the rest from reference TRBV18 and TRBJ1-3 gives the full variable domain: NAGVMQNPRHLVRRRGQEARLRCSPMKGHSHVYWYRQLPEEGLKFMVYLQKENIIDESGMPKERFSAEFPKEGPSILRIQQVVRGDSAAYFCASSQPGGGNTIYFGEGSWLTVV.

Measured by frequency, this clonotype is medium-sized. The chain couples TRBV19 to TRBJ2-7. The CDR3 totals 13 residues. CDR1 is LNHDA and CDR2 is SQIVND in the germline V gene (reference sequence). The CDR3: CASSTQGSYEQYF.

The chain couples TRBV5-5 to TRBJ2-7. Germline values: CDR1 SGHKS, CDR2 YYEKEE (reference sequence). The CDR3 covers 13 residues. The CDR3 loop reads CASSLIGLDEQYF.

The CDR3 is CAAGRVGSARYTF. The V gene is TRBV7-9, the J gene TRBJ1-2. The CDR3 runs to 13 residues. CDR1 is SEHNR and CDR2 is FQNEAQ in the germline V gene (reference sequence).

The V call is TRBV5-1, the J call TRBJ2-7; TCRdb calls TRBD2, which cannot be checked without DNA. The CDR3 runs to 15 residues. Germline V CDR1 and CDR2: SGHRS, YFSETQ. CDR3 loop: CASSQGGGATYEQYF. Full variable domain (rest looked up from reference TRBV5-1 and TRBJ2-7): KAGVTQTPRYLIKTRGQQVTLSCSPISGHRSVSWYQQTPGQGLQFLFEYFSETQRNKGNFPGRFSGRQFSNSRSEMNVSTLELGDSALYLCASSQGGGATYEQYFGPGTRLTVT.

In terms of frequency, this clonotype is medium-sized. The genes are TRBV6-5 and TRBJ1-3; no DNA is available, so the TRBD1 call from TCRdb remains unchecked. CDR3 length: 17 residues. CDR1 is MNHEY, CDR2 SVGAGI, per germline. This CDR3 is CASSKRQASTSGNTIYF.

Its frequency marks this clonotype as medium-sized. The chain combines TRBV27 with TRBJ2-3; the D call from TCRdb, TRBD1, cannot be confirmed without DNA. The CDR3 is 14 amino acids. CDR1 MNHEY and CDR2 SMNVEV come from the germline V gene (reference sequence). CDR3 loop: CASSLGGVGDTQYF.

This clonotype is classed as medium-sized (0.01 to 0.1%) by frequency. The rearrangement links TRBV19 to TRBJ2-3; TCRdb proposes TRBD2, but this gene call is untestable without DNA. Germline loops: CDR1 LNHDA, CDR2 SQIVND (reference sequence). This CDR3 is 13 amino acids long. The CDR3 spells CASSMPTRPPQYF.